This is a list of T cell receptor beta chains from one sample in a study of persistence of HIV-infected CD4 T cells. Some clones are missing from TCRdb's copy, which holds only in-frame ones; the method was immunoSEQ multiplex PCR. The sample records over 60,000 clones, 65% to 80% being singletons. These TCRs' antigens remain unknown. This material consisted of CD4+ T cells sorted from PBMCs after approximately 19-hour stimulation, taken from a patient who received antiretroviral therapy. These receptors all come from an adult man with HIV who was CMV-seropositive. CDR3s include the opening cysteine and the closing phenylalanine or tryptophan. D genes are given only for firm matches. Not all rows give a size; the values are once, few, many and, for expanded clones, a class.

d_gene	v_gene	abundance	j_gene	CDR3nt	CDR3aa
.	TRBV24-1	.	TRBJ2-3	TGTGCCACCAGTGACTATGGGACGGGCGTTGCAAGAGATACGCAGTATTTT	CATSDYGTGVARDTQYF
.	TRBV5-4	.	TRBJ1-1	TGTGCCAGCAGCTTGGAGGGCGCACACACTGAAGCTTTCTTT	CASSLEGAHTEAFF
TRBD1	TRBV7-8	.	TRBJ1-6	TGTGCCAGCAGCTTAGAATCAGGGGGCAATTCACCCCTCCACTTT	CASSLESGGNSPLHF
.	TRBV6-5	.	TRBJ1-1	TGTGCCAGCAGTTACTCACCAGGTTCGTTCACTGAAGCTTTCTTT	CASSYSPGSFTEAFF
.	TRBV19	few	TRBJ2-7	TGTGCCAGTAGTGAGTCAGGGACTTACGAGCAGTACTTC	CASSESGTYEQYF
.	TRBV7-9	.	TRBJ1-4	TGTGCCAGCAGCTTAGCGCTAAACAGATTTACAACTAATGAAAAACTGTTTTTT	CASSLALNRFTTNEKLFF
.	TRBV27	.	TRBJ1-2	TGTGCCAGCAGCCGCGGGCAGGGAGGCGGTGGCTACACCTTC	CASSRGQGGGGYTF
.	TRBV5-4	.	TRBJ2-3	TGTGCCAGCAGCTTGGTACAGGGCGTCACAGATACGCAGTATTTT	CASSLVQGVTDTQYF
.	TRBV3-1/TRBV3-2	.	TRBJ1-3	TGTGCCAGCAGCCAAGATCGAGTCTCTGGAAACACCATATATTTT	CASSQDRVSGNTIYF
.	TRBV5-4	.	TRBJ1-1	TGTGCCAGCAGCCCTGGACAGAAGAACACTGAAGCTTTCTTT	CASSPGQKNTEAFF
TRBD1	TRBV28	.	TRBJ1-1	TGTGCCAGCAGGGGGACAGGGCTCATGAACACTAAAGCTTTCTTT	CASRGTGLMNTKAFF
.	TRBV19	.	TRBJ2-7	TGTGCCAGTAGTTCCGACAGGTTAACCTCCTACGAGCAGTACTTC	CASSSDRLTSYEQYF
.	TRBV28	.	TRBJ1-6	TGTGCCAGCAGACGCAGTGGCTCCTATAATTCACCCCTCCACTTT	CASRRSGSYNSPLHF
.	TRBV6-5	few	TRBJ2-1	TGTGCCAGCAGTTACCATACCGGGACACTATACAATGAGCAGTTCTTC	CASSYHTGTLYNEQFF
.	TRBV6-5	.	TRBJ1-2	TGTGCCAGCAGTTACTCAAGGGGGTCCAACTATGGCTACACCTTC	CASSYSRGSNYGYTF
.	TRBV10-3	.	TRBJ1-3	TGTGCCACTCGGGGGAGCTCTGGAAACACCATATATTTT	CATRGSSGNTIYF
.	TRBV6-5	once	TRBJ1-3	TGTGCAAGCAGGGAGGGAGTTGGAAACACCATATATTTT	CASREGVGNTIYF
.	TRBV24-1	.	TRBJ1-2	TGTGCCACCAGCGCTAACTATGGCTACACCTTC	CATSANYGYTF
.	TRBV5-4	.	TRBJ1-4	TGTGCCAGCAGCTCAGGGAGAACTAATGAAAAACTGTTTTTT	CASSSGRTNEKLFF
TRBD1	TRBV24-1	few	TRBJ2-6	TGTGCCACCAGTGATTCACGGACAGGGATCTCTGGGGCCAACGTCCTGACTTTC	CATSDSRTGISGANVLTF
.	TRBV19	once	TRBJ1-2	TGTGCCAGTAAGGAGACCGGTATACATGGCTACACCTTC	CASKETGIHGYTF
.	TRBV3-1/TRBV3-2	.	TRBJ1-3	TGTGCCAGCAGCCAAGGCGTCAGGACGATAAACACCATATATTTT	CASSQGVRTINTIYF
.	TRBV24-1	.	TRBJ2-1	TGTGCCACCAGTGATCCTTTAGGCCTCAATGAGCAGTTCTTC	CATSDPLGLNEQFF
.	TRBV5-5	few	TRBJ2-2	TGTGCCAGCAGCATTTTACTCAACACCGGGGAGCTGTTTTTT	CASSILLNTGELFF
TRBD2	TRBV28	.	TRBJ2-1	TGTGCCAGCAGTTTGGGGCGGGGGAAACCTAATGAGCAGTTCTTC	CASSLGRGKPNEQFF
.	TRBV3-1/TRBV3-2	.	TRBJ1-1	TGTGCCAGCAGCGTCGACAGAGAAGCTTTCTTT	CASSVDREAFF
.	TRBV14	.	TRBJ1-2	TGTGCCAGCAGCCAAGAATGGGACTTGGGGGTTGGCTACACCTTC	CASSQEWDLGVGYTF